The 5 T cell receptor beta chains presented below share a single source sample, sequenced in a study of post-analysis software for immune sequencing data. General study points: Five or six TRBV segments were significantly more frequent in patients than in controls. TRBV5-6, TRBV5-1 and TRBV20-1 were among these segments.

No antigens are known for them. Each TCR beta cDNA library carried unique molecular identifiers. TCRdb ran MiXCR on the PCR reads and lists one entry per CDR3 protein. The sample lists 170,000 or so distinct CDR3 sequences, approximately 28% seen once, with approximately 1.5% in the top ten. Sequenced material: blood. These receptors came from a girl aged 5-17 years with multiple sclerosis.

This chain links TRBV27 with TRBJ2-6; 11 bases agree with TRBD2. This CDR3 is built from 17 residues. After removal of 2 bases from V and 0 bases from J, the junction contained 0 bases not matched to a gene. Germline assignment: CDR1 MNHEY and CDR2 SMNVEV (reference sequence). The CDR3 DNA reads as TGTGCCAGCAGTTTAACTAGCGGGAGCTCTGGGGCCAACGTCCTGACTTTC. This encodes CASSLTSGSSGANVLTF.

On this clonotype itself: This may stem from a read error, because a much larger clone lies one nucleotide away. The CDR3 does not end in the conserved phenylalanine or tryptophan, so this is likely a read error. The chain has TRBV7-9 and TRBJ2-1, with 9 bases that match TRBD2. Trimming cost V 2 bases and J 4 bases; bases outside gene matches: 3. Germline V CDR1 and CDR2: SEHNR, FQNEAQ (reference sequence). The CDR3 extends over 15 amino acids. CDR3 protein: CASSLWAGGYNEQFS. DNA for the CDR3: TGTGCCAGCAGCTTATGGGCGGGAGGGTACAATGAGCAGTTCTCC.

J is TRBJ1-4 and V is TRBV12-3 or TRBV12-4; the D is unclear. Trimming stripped 3 bases from V and 5 bases from J, with 7 bases between. The CDR3 has 13 amino acids. CDR3 DNA sequence: TGTGCCAGCAGTTTTCGACCAAATGAAAAACTGTTTTTT. This codes for CASSFRPNEKLFF.

This clonotype appeared many times. The gene calls are TRBV9 and TRBJ2-1; the match to TRBD2 covers 13 bases. V shed 4 bases, J shed 12 bases, and the junction held 7 bases outside the gene matches. Germline-derived CDR1 and CDR2 are SGDLS and YYNGEE. This CDR3 contains 14 residues. The CDR3 loop is CASSLGTSGTGQFF. The CDR3 coding sequence is TGTGCCAGCAGCCTAGGGACTAGCGGGACAGGGCAGTTCTTC.

A word on this clonotype: A much larger clone lies a single base off, so this may be a read error. The rearrangement joins TRBV29-1 to TRBJ2-7, with D maybe TRBD2 (5 bases). The CDR3 has 13 residues. The germline gives CDR1 SQVTM, CDR2 ANQGSEA. The V end lost 7 bases, the J end lost 2 bases, and 15 bases lay between the germline ends. CDR3 sequence (DNA): TGCAGCGGCGCACAGAGGGTGGCCTACGAGCAGTACTTC. This codes for CSGAQRVAYEQYF.